The clone carrying this TCR beta chain was found a few times. Its antigen is still unknown. These data originate in a study of T-cell memory formation after mild COVID-19. Broader study findings: CD4+ contracting clones were found mainly in CM and EM, and CD8+ ones in EMRA.

Each CDR3 protein gets one entry after TCRdb re-called the 5' RACE reads with MiXCR. The data show about 470,000 distinct CDR3 sequences, around a quarter seen once. This TCR came from an adult woman who had mild COVID-19 (a few samples of this study predate the infection). Cell type and time point are not known. The sample taken for sequencing was PBMCs or a T cell subset sorted from them (not recorded which).

This CDR3 reads CASSVAAGTTLLEQFF. CDR3 in DNA: TGTGCCAGCAGCGTTGCCGCCGGGACTACCCTCCTGGAGCAGTTCTTC. The chain couples TRBV9 to TRBJ2-1; TRBD2 matches at 7 bases. CDR1 SGDLS and CDR2 YYNGEE come from the germline V gene. With 2 bases clipped from V and 10 bases from J, the junction kept 15 bases outside the gene matches. CDR3 size: 16 residues.